The 10 T cell receptor beta chains presented below share a single source sample, sequenced in a study of Graves' ophthalmopathy and Graves' hyperthyroidism. The sequenced template was RNA, covering the TCR beta CDR3 region. HTBI primers were used in a first-round RT-PCR, which preceded a second-round multiplex PCR. TCRdb analysed the multiplex PCR reads with MiXCR anew, one entry per CDR3 protein. The sample shows about 620,000 distinct CDR3 sequences, about 24% of them seen only once. Sequencing was done on a sample of peripheral blood. These receptors were collected from a young woman with stable Graves' hyperthyroidism. Some clones in this sample may be carry-over from other donors' samples.

On this clonotype itself: This clone may be a read error of a much larger clone one base away. The chain combines TRBV19 with TRBJ1-1; D call uncertain. Per germline, CDR1 LNHDA and CDR2 SQIVND (reference sequence). There are 13 residues in the CDR3. CDR3 in DNA: TGTGGCAGTAGTAGGAAATACGGGACTGAAGCTTTCTTT. It is translated as CGSSRKYGTEAFF. The variable domain in full, completed from reference TRBV19 and TRBJ1-1, reads DGGITQSPKYLFRKEGQNVTLSCEQNLNHDAMYWYRQDPGQGLRLIYYSQIVNDFQKGDIAEGYSVSREKKESFPLTVTSAQKNPTAFYLCGSSRKYGTEAFFGQGTRLTVV.

The sample holds many counts of this clonotype. The chain employs TRBV5-1 and TRBJ2-7; D unresolved. The CDR3 spans 14 residues. Germline CDR1 and CDR2: SGHRS and YFSETQ. V was shortened by 0 bases and J by 2 bases, with 9 bases between the two germline ends. CDR3 sequence: CASSLVLGTYEQYF. The CDR3, as DNA: TGCGCCAGCAGCTTGGTTCTAGGGACCTACGAGCAGTACTTC. The whole variable domain, remainder taken from reference TRBV5-1 and TRBJ2-7, is KAGVTQTPRYLIKTRGQQVTLSCSPISGHRSVSWYQQTPGQGLQFLFEYFSETQRNKGNFPGRFSGRQFSNSRSEMNVSTLELGDSALYLCASSLVLGTYEQYFGPGTRLTVT.

This clonotype appeared many times. The chain joins TRBV12-3 or TRBV12-4 to TRBJ1-5; 7 bases match TRBD1. V lost 7 bases to trimming and J lost 0 bases; unmatched junction nucleotides: 15. This CDR3 comprises 18 residues. CDR3 sequence: CASTHSGTATHSNQPQHF. CDR3 nucleotide sequence: TGTGCCAGCACTCACTCCGGGACAGCAACTCATAGCAATCAGCCCCAGCATTTT.

This clonotype was seen more than once but under ten times. CDR3 nucleotides: TGTGCCAGTAGTATTGGCGCGTTCCCTGGTGCCGGGGAGCTGTTTTTT. Its translation is CASSIGAFPGAGELFF. The chain couples TRBV19 to TRBJ2-2, with D uncertain. This CDR3 contains 16 residues. Germline V gives CDR1 LNHDA, CDR2 SQIVND (reference sequence). The V and J ends lost 3 bases and 6 bases respectively, with 17 bases between them.

This chain's CDR3 is CASSEAGTLAYEQYF. The CDR3 nucleotides are TGTGCCAGCAGTGAAGCCGGGACACTGGCCTACGAGCAGTACTTC. The rearrangement uses TRBV25-1 and TRBJ2-7, with D maybe TRBD1 (6 bases). Trimming cost V 2 bases and J 2 bases, with 13 bases left between them. CDR3 length: 15 amino acids. Germline CDR1 reads MGHDK; CDR2 reads SYGVNS.

The rearrangement links TRBV7-3 to TRBJ1-6, with 7 positions matching TRBD1. CDR3 length equals 15 residues. With V trimmed by 0 bases and J by 8 bases, 4 bases remained unmatched. The germline V gene has CDR1 SGHTA and CDR2 FQGTGA. CDR3 residues: CASSLTGQSDSPLHF. As DNA, the CDR3 is TGTGCCAGCAGCTTAACGGGACAGTCGGATTCACCCCTCCACTTT.

This clonotype was detected a few times. The chain links TRBV9 to TRBJ1-1; D remains ambiguous. Germline values: CDR1 SGDLS, CDR2 YYNGEE. The CDR3 contains 14 residues. Trimming took 2 bases from V and 0 from J, leaving 8 bases between them. The CDR3 loop is CASSVEDMNTEAFF. In DNA, the CDR3 is TGTGCCAGCAGCGTTGAAGACATGAACACTGAAGCTTTCTTT.

There are many counts of this clonotype. The gene calls are TRBV12-3 or TRBV12-4 and TRBJ1-5; 9 bases fit TRBD1. The V and J ends lost 6 bases and 4 bases, in that order; junction bases with no gene match: 7. The CDR3 totals 15 residues. CDR3 residues: CASSDQTGGNQPQHF. In DNA, the CDR3 is TGTGCCAGCAGCGATCAGACAGGGGGGAATCAGCCCCAGCATTTT.

This clonotype was detected ten times or more. The rearrangement links TRBV10-2 to TRBJ2-5; D ambiguous. The CDR3 loop spans 12 amino acids. The ends were cut back, 9 bases at V and 9 bases at J, with 17 bases in the middle. CDR1 is WSHSY, CDR2 SAAADI, per germline. The DNA for the CDR3 is TGCGCCAGTAATAGCCTGGGTTCGGCCCAGTACTTC. It is translated as CASNSLGSAQYF.

This clonotype was recorded once. V and J are TRBV6-1 and TRBJ1-1, with 8 bases fitting TRBD1. The germline CDR1 and CDR2 sequences are MNHNS and SASEGT. The V and J ends lost 5 bases and 9 bases, in that order; junction bases with no gene match: 14. The CDR3 loop spans 15 amino acids. CDR3 loop: CASSLHVPQGAQAFF. CDR3 DNA: TGTGCCAGCAGTCTCCACGTTCCTCAGGGGGCCCAAGCTTTCTTT.